This TCR beta chain was identified in a study of blood T cell repertoires in COVID-19. Study background: Samples taken during acute and convalescent COVID-19 were collected in the United States, Italy and Spain. T cells, B-cell-depleted T cells, or PBMCs provided the cDNA or gDNA that served as material.

V lost 4 bases and J 3 bases, leaving 18 bases between the germline ends. Germline V lookup: CDR1 LGHDT, CDR2 YNNKEL (reference sequence). CDR3 size: 17 residues. Authors' methods: Amplification of reference gene primers provided the estimated nucleated cell counts. Only in-frame clones appear in the TCRdb table, and some are missing; sequencing was by immunoSEQ multiplex PCR. V and J calls plus clone size are reproduced from that table; the DNA served to infer D and trimming. The sample consists of about 88,000 clones, about 92% of them appearing once. Seattle patients were enrolled during active infection and followed longitudinally.

The sequencing input was peripheral blood. V and J are TRBV3-1 (or the pseudogene TRBV3-2) and TRBJ2-2; no clear D. This clonotype was obtained from a man aged 18 to 30 with COVID-19, enrolled during active disease. Written as DNA, the CDR3 is TGTGCCAGCAGCCCAAGCTTGGGTAGCCAATACACCGGGGAGCTGTTTTTT. Residues: CASSPSLGSQYTGELFF.